This record covers a single T cell receptor (beta chain). Its antigen is still unknown. Base qualities are missing; no much larger clone stands one base away. Library creation used PCR. DNA from cultured CD4+ T cells underwent TCR sequencing with the Oncomine TCR Beta short-read assay at the Johns Hopkins FTIC core. Genomic DNA was extracted from the cultured CD4+ T cells with the QIAamp micro DNA kit. Oncomine TCR Beta libraries from cultured CD4+ T cells were pooled using unique dual indexes and sequenced on an Illumina iSeq 100. Concerning the study's data processing: Non-productive sequences were removed, and CDR3s not starting with C, not ending with F or W, or shorter than 7 amino acids were discarded. Antigen-specific clonotypes were identified with the MANAFEST web application by comparing peptide-stimulated wells with reference and other culture wells. Positive clones required FDR below 0.05, an odds ratio above 5, and productive frequency above 0.1% in at least two of three replicate wells. Clonotypes that were significantly expanded in both SARS-CoV-2 spike wells and at least one common cold coronavirus spike condition were defined as cross-reactive. CDR3 homology was assessed with Levenshtein distances (stringdist) and unrooted phylogenetic trees (ape) in R version 3.6.1. TCRdb itself trimmed the public reads at Q25 with fastp, ran MiXCR and retained productive beta chains. Rows with one shared CDR3 protein collapse into an entry with the most common genes and DNA. TCRdb's processing, not the study's, gives the V and J calls here. This sample comprises approximately 13,000 distinct CDR3 sequences, 52% of them detected only once. The biggest ten clones account for roughly 9% of the sample.

What the treatment or condition label conveys for this sample: approximately nine-day PBMC culture with coronavirus spike peptide pools or control peptides (ViraFEST assay). The study used the ViraFEST assay, which expanded antigen-specific T cells with peptide pools and then identified expanded clonotypes by TCR sequencing. The convalescent patients' positive SARS-CoV-2 PCR tests were from March to December 2020, which was before the Alpha, Beta and Delta variants emerged in the United States. PBMCs were cultured at approximately 2.1 million per well in IMDM supplemented with roughly 5% human AB serum and around 10 IU/ml IL-2, with about 11 ug/ml peptide pools added. Half of the culture medium was replaced with fresh IL-2-containing medium on days 3 and 7. Once the cells had been in culture for roughly 10 days, the EasySep CD4+ T cell isolation kit was used to isolate CD4+ T cells by negative selection. PBMCs were separated from whole blood using Ficoll-Paque Plus gradient centrifugation and then either used fresh or cryopreserved at -140C. Each culture condition was generally run in triplicate wells.

These data belong to a study of vaccination and CD4 T cells after COVID-19 (dated by TCRdb to 2021 to 2024). For the study in its entirety: Every convalescent patient had a positive nasal swab PCR test for SARS-CoV-2, with mild disease in several patients and severe disease in one. Culture stimuli were overlapping spike peptide pools from SARS-CoV-2 and from the common cold coronaviruses HCoV-NL63, HCoV-OC43 and HCoV-229E. Control cultures received a CEFX viral epitope pool as the positive control, an HIV-1 Nef peptide pool as the negative control, or no peptide. Post-vaccine blood samples were collected a median of around 70 days after the second vaccine dose, ranging from 14 to 241 days. In under 13 COVID-19 convalescent patients and a few infection-naive healthy vaccine recipients, researchers compared the spike-specific CD4+ TCR repertoire from before mRNA vaccination with the repertoire from after. Each participant got two doses of either the Pfizer-BioNTech BNT162b2 vaccine (n=8) or the Moderna mRNA-1273 vaccine (n=2). Six males and four females were included in the convalescent cohort, with two Hispanic individuals, seven Caucasians, two Asians and one multiracial person represented. Post-COVID blood samples from convalescent patients were collected a median of roughly 100 days after diagnosis, with a range of 35 to 161 days. General findings and caveats noted by the study authors: Among convalescent patients, a median roughly 90% of the SARS-CoV-2-reactive clones seen after vaccination appeared only after vaccination, which suggests priming specific to the vaccine. In convalescent patients, nearly all vaccine-specific clones (304 of 307) were found to be mono-reactive for SARS-CoV-2 spike rather than cross-reactive with common cold coronaviruses. The median number of SARS-CoV-2-reactive clonotypes rose from 20 to 25 after infection to 35 to 45 after vaccination, but the change was not significant. Only a relatively small number of convalescent patients were included in the study, and early timepoints following natural infection were not analyzed.

Taken from cysteine to phenylalanine, the CDR3 has 15 residues. The CDR3 DNA has 45 bases and is translated from base 1. CDR1 SGHTA and CDR2 FQGNSA were looked up in the germline V gene. V is reduced by 1 base and J by 0 bases, leaving a spacing of 7 bases between them. This clonotype was sampled from a human donor who had recovered from COVID-19. The material sequenced was CD4+ T cells from blood, cultured in vitro. The chain links TRBV7-2 with TRBJ1-3; no D gene call is confident. The sequence in DNA is TGTGCCAGCAGCTTAGAACAAACCTCTGGAAACACCATATATTTT. Its protein reads: CASSLEQTSGNTIYF.